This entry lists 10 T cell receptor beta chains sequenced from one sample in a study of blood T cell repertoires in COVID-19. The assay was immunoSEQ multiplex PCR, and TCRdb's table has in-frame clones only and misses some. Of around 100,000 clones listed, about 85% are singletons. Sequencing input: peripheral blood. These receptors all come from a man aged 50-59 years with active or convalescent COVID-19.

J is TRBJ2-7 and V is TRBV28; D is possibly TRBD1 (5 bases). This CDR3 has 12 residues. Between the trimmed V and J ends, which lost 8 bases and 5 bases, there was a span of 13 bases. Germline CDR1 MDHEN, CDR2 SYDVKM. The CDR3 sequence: CASEQVGDEQYF. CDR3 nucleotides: TGTGCCAGCGAACAGGTAGGGGACGAGCAGTACTTC.

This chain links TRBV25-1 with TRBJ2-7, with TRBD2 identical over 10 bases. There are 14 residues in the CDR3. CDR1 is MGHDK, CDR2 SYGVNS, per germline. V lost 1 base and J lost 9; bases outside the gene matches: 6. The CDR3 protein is CASSEFHLAGVQYF. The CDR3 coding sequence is TGTGCCAGCAGTGAATTTCACCTAGCGGGAGTGCAGTACTTC.

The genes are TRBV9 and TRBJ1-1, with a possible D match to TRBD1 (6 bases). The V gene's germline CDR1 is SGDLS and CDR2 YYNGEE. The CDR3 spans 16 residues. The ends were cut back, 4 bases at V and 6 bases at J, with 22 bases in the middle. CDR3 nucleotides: TGTGCCAGCAGCCAAAACCCGGGACAAGGAAGTTCTGAAGCTTTCTTT. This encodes CASSQNPGQGSSEAFF.

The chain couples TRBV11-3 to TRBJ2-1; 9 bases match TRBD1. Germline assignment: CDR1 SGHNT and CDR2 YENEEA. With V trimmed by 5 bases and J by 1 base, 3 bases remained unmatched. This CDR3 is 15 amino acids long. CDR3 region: CASSSGQGSYNEQFF. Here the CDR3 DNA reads TGTGCCAGCAGCAGCGGACAGGGGTCCTACAATGAGCAGTTCTTC.

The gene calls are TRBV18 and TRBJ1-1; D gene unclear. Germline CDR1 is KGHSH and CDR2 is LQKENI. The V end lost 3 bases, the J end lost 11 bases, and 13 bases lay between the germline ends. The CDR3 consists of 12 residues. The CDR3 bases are TGTGCCAGCTCACCCAGAGGTTGGTCGGCTTTCTTT. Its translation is CASSPRGWSAFF.

The CDR3 coding sequence is TGCAGCGTTTCCCAAGGGGGACAGCTAAATGAAAAACTGTTTTTT. Protein: CSVSQGGQLNEKLFF. This chain connects TRBV29-1 to TRBJ1-4, with 7 bases lining up with TRBD1. The CDR3 has 15 residues. V trimming: 5 bases; J trimming: 5 bases; junction bases outside the gene matches: 11. The germline gives CDR1 SQVTM, CDR2 ANQGSEA.

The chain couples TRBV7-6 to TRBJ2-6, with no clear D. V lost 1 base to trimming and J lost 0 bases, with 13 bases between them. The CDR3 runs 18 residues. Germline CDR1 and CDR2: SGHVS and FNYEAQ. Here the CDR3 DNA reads TGTGCCAGCAGCTTAGTCGGCGTGGGCATCTCTGGGGCCAACGTCCTGACTTTC. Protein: CASSLVGVGISGANVLTF.

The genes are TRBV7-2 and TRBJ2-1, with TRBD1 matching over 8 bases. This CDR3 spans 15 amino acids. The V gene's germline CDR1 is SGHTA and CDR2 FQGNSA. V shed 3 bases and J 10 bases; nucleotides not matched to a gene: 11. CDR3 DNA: TGTGCCAGCAGCTTCCCGGACAGGGTAATTCGGGAGCAGTTCTTC. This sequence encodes CASSFPDRVIREQFF.

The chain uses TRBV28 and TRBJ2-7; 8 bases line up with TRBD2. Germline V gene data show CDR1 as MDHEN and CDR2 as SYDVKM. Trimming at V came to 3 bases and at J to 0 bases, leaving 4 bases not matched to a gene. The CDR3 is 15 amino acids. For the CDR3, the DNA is TGTGCCAGCAGTTTTAGTAGCGGGATCTCCTACGAGCAGTACTTC. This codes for CASSFSSGISYEQYF.

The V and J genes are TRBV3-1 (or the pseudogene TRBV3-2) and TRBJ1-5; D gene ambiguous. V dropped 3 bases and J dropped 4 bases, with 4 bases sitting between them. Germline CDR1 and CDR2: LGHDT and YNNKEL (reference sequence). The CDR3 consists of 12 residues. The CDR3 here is CASSQLNQPQHF. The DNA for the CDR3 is TGTGCCAGCAGCCAGCTAAATCAGCCCCAGCATTTT.